These 11 T cell receptor beta chains originate from one sample sequenced in a study of CD8+CD57+ T cells in acquired aplastic anemia. Patients who underwent sequencing had shown CD8+CD57+ cell expansion by flow cytometry. TCR beta VDJ and CDR3 were profiled, and genomic DNA was the template. TCRdb ran MiXCR on the reads and lists one entry per CDR3 protein. This table has some 180,000 distinct CDR3 sequences, 63% appearing once. The source material was sorted CD4+, CD8+, or CD8+CD57+ T cells (not recorded which) from PBMCs. The origin of the receptors is a human donor with aplastic anemia.

The chain is built from TRBV5-4 and TRBJ1-6, with D uncertain. The CDR3 sequence is 15 residues long. V lost 2 bases, J lost 11 bases, and 17 bases lay in between. Germline-derived CDR1 and CDR2 are SGHNT and YYREEE (reference sequence). The CDR3 loop reads CASSFPPLDVTPLHF. The CDR3 DNA reads TGTGCCAGCAGCTTCCCCCCGCTGGATGTCACACCCCTCCACTTT.

As to this clonotype: Since a much larger clone is just one base distant, this may be a read error. The V call is TRBV7-9, the J call TRBJ1-5; D is ambiguous. This CDR3 has 13 amino acids. CDR1 is SEHNR, CDR2 FQNEAQ, per germline (reference sequence). Trimming cost V 8 bases and J 5 bases, with 13 bases left between them. The CDR3 sequence is CASGHDGYQPQHF. Here the CDR3 DNA reads TGTGCCAGCGGCCACGACGGATATCAGCCCCAGCATTTT.

The genes are TRBV7-2 and TRBJ2-1; 8 bases align to TRBD2. The CDR3 extends over 11 amino acids. Looked up from germline, CDR1 is SGHTA and CDR2 is FQGNSA. V gave up 5 bases and J gave up 12 bases; unmatched junction bases: 3. The CDR3, as DNA: TGTGCCAGCAGCCCGGGGACTAGGCAGTTCTTC. Its protein product is CASSPGTRQFF.

The rearrangement joins TRBV7-9 to TRBJ1-1; D is ambiguous. V gave up 1 base and J gave up 2 bases, with 5 bases separating them. Germline CDR1 reads SEHNR; CDR2 reads FQNEAQ (reference sequence). CDR3 length equals 13 residues. CDR3 nucleotides: TGTGCCAGCAGCTTAGGGCACAACACTGAAGCTTTCTTT. It yields the protein CASSLGHNTEAFF.

V and J are TRBV7-3 and TRBJ1-2, with 11 bases that match TRBD1. Trimming took 4 bases from V and 6 from J; bases not matched to a gene: 7. Germline CDR1 reads SGHTA; CDR2 reads FQGTGA. The CDR3 length is 15 residues. CDR3 residues: CASSSAGTGGNGYTF. The CDR3 bases are TGTGCCAGCAGCTCAGCCGGGACAGGGGGGAATGGCTACACCTTC.

This rearrangement joins TRBV19 to TRBJ1-3; perhaps TRBD1 as D (6 bases). From germline, CDR1 is LNHDA and CDR2 SQIVND (reference sequence). Trimming removed 6 bases at V and 0 bases at J, with 9 bases between. This CDR3 comprises 14 residues. CDR3 bases: TGTGCCAGTAGGAAGACAGGCTCTGGAAACACCATATATTTT. It translates to CASRKTGSGNTIYF.

The chain recombines TRBV14 with TRBJ2-7, with a tentative D call TRBD2 (6 bases). Germline V CDR1 and CDR2: SGHDN, FVKESK. The CDR3 spans 17 residues. Trimming removed 1 base from V and 0 bases from J, with 16 bases in between. The CDR3 sequence is CASSQVSFGGTSYEQYF. The CDR3 nucleotides are TGTGCCAGCAGCCAAGTATCTTTCGGCGGGACCTCCTACGAGCAGTACTTC.

The rearrangement joins TRBV9 to TRBJ2-3; D not resolved. The ends were cut back, 6 bases at V and 2 bases at J, with 16 bases in the middle. Per germline, CDR1 SGDLS and CDR2 YYNGEE. The CDR3 contains 15 residues. The CDR3 is CASNPTRVPTDTQYF. CDR3 bases: TGTGCCAGCAACCCAACAAGAGTCCCCACAGATACGCAGTATTTT.

In this sample, this clonotype turned up many times. This chain connects TRBV5-1 to TRBJ2-2; 10 nucleotides line up with TRBD2. CDR1 is SGHRS and CDR2 is YFSETQ in the germline V gene. With 1 base clipped from V and 4 bases from J, the junction kept 7 bases outside the gene matches. The CDR3 totals 17 residues. CDR3 sequence reads: CASSLPSSGGITGELFF. The CDR3 DNA sequence: TGCGCCAGCAGCTTGCCCTCTAGCGGGGGTATCACCGGGGAGCTGTTTTTT.

This clonotype was counted a few times. The genes are TRBV29-1 and TRBJ2-2; D not resolved. V lost 1 base to trimming and J lost 2 bases, with 5 bases between them. CDR3 length equals 13 residues. Germline V CDR1 and CDR2: SQVTM, ANQGSEA. CDR3 DNA sequence: TGCAGCGTTGAAGGACGTAACACCGGGGAGCTGTTTTTT. Amino acid sequence: CSVEGRNTGELFF.

The chain is built from TRBV15 and TRBJ2-2; D may correspond to TRBD1 or TRBD2 (5 bases each). Looked up from germline, CDR1 is LNHNV and CDR2 is YYDKDF (reference sequence). V shed 4 bases and J shed 7 bases, with 16 bases lying between them. This CDR3 is built from 15 residues. The CDR3 nucleotides read TGTGCCACCAGCAAGACCAGGGAAGGAGGCGGGGAGCTGTTTTTT. This translates into CATSKTREGGGELFF.